The rows below give T cell receptor beta chains drawn from one sample of a study of Graves' ophthalmopathy and Graves' hyperthyroidism. TCRdb passed the multiplex PCR reads through MiXCR, listing each CDR3 protein once. The sample contains over 200,000 distinct CDR3 sequences, 29% of which appear only once. Sequencing was performed on peripheral blood. These receptors all come from a man aged 45-65 years with Graves' ophthalmopathy. The CDR3 runs from the conserved cysteine through the conserved F or W. D genes are given only for firm matches. Not every row has a clone size; where given, it reads once, few, many or a size class.

v_call: TRBV6-5; clone_size: many; d_call: -; cdr3_length: 14; j_call: TRBJ2-6; cdr3_aa: CASSYAGESNVLTF; cdr3_nt: TGTGCCAGCAGTTATGCAGGGGAGTCCAACGTCCTGACTTTC
v_call: TRBV5-6; clone_size: many; d_call: -; cdr3_length: 13; j_call: TRBJ1-2; cdr3_aa: CASFREMYYGYTF; cdr3_nt: TGTGCCAGCTTTCGGGAAATGTACTATGGCTACACCTTC
v_call: TRBV12-3/TRBV12-4; clone_size: -; d_call: -; cdr3_length: 15; j_call: TRBJ2-7; cdr3_aa: CASSREGVQSYEQYF; cdr3_nt: TGTGCCAGCAGTAGAGAGGGGGTTCAGTCCTACGAGCAGTACTTC
v_call: TRBV20-1; clone_size: -; d_call: -; cdr3_length: 13; j_call: TRBJ1-2; cdr3_aa: CSAQGATNYGYTF; cdr3_nt: TGCAGTGCCCAAGGAGCAACTAACTATGGCTACACCTTC
v_call: TRBV28; clone_size: many; d_call: -; cdr3_length: 14; j_call: TRBJ1-2; cdr3_aa: CASSLEVRYYGYTF; cdr3_nt: TGTGCCAGCAGTTTAGAGGTCAGATATTATGGCTACACCTTC
v_call: TRBV11-2; clone_size: many; d_call: TRBD2; cdr3_length: 14; j_call: TRBJ2-5; cdr3_aa: CASSLDSLAETQYF; cdr3_nt: TGTGCCAGCAGCTTAGATTCACTAGCGGAGACCCAGTACTTC
v_call: TRBV7-9; clone_size: few; d_call: -; cdr3_length: 13; j_call: TRBJ1-2; cdr3_aa: CASSLGPRYGYTF; cdr3_nt: TGTGCCAGCAGCTTGGGACCTCGCTATGGCTACACCTTC
v_call: TRBV7-6; clone_size: many; d_call: TRBD2; cdr3_length: 16; j_call: TRBJ2-3; cdr3_aa: CASSLEVAGGWNTQYF; cdr3_nt: TGTGCCAGCAGCTTAGAGGTAGCGGGAGGATGGAATACGCAGTATTTT
v_call: TRBV12-3/TRBV12-4; clone_size: many; d_call: -; cdr3_length: 14; j_call: TRBJ2-2; cdr3_aa: CASKWTVNTGELFF; cdr3_nt: TGTGCCAGCAAATGGACGGTGAACACCGGGGAGCTGTTTTTT
v_call: TRBV28; clone_size: many; d_call: -; cdr3_length: 15; j_call: TRBJ1-3; cdr3_aa: CASSPQTVPGNTIYF; cdr3_nt: TGTGCCAGCAGCCCCCAGACTGTCCCTGGAAACACCATATATTTT
v_call: TRBV19; clone_size: many; d_call: TRBD2; cdr3_length: 15; j_call: TRBJ2-2; cdr3_aa: CASSMGGRTPGELFF; cdr3_nt: TGTGCCAGTAGTATGGGCGGGAGGACACCGGGGGAGCTGTTTTTT
v_call: TRBV24-1; clone_size: -; d_call: -; cdr3_length: 15; j_call: TRBJ2-5; cdr3_aa: CATGGGAQGEETQYF; cdr3_nt: TGTGCCACCGGGGGGGGTGCACAGGGAGAAGAGACCCAGTACTTC
v_call: TRBV15; clone_size: -; d_call: -; cdr3_length: 14; j_call: TRBJ1-2; cdr3_aa: CATSRDGVGYGYTF; cdr3_nt: TGTGCCACCAGCAGAGACGGCGTAGGCTATGGCTACACCTTC
v_call: TRBV24-1; clone_size: many; d_call: -; cdr3_length: 14; j_call: TRBJ2-2; cdr3_aa: CATSVGSFTGELFF; cdr3_nt: TGTGCCACCAGTGTGGGCAGTTTCACCGGGGAGCTGTTTTTT
v_call: TRBV6-2/TRBV6-3; clone_size: -; d_call: -; cdr3_length: 16; j_call: TRBJ1-1; cdr3_aa: CASSYSSGRVNTEAFF; cdr3_nt: TGTGCCAGCAGTTACTCCTCAGGGCGCGTGAACACTGAAGCTTTCTTT
v_call: TRBV29-1; clone_size: -; d_call: -; cdr3_length: 12; j_call: TRBJ1-2; cdr3_aa: CSATDEHYGYTF; cdr3_nt: TGCAGCGCCACGGACGAGCACTATGGCTACACCTTC
v_call: TRBV20-1; clone_size: many; d_call: -; cdr3_length: 11; j_call: TRBJ1-2; cdr3_aa: CSASGMGGYTF; cdr3_nt: TGCAGTGCCTCAGGGATGGGAGGCTACACCTTC
v_call: TRBV6-6; clone_size: many; d_call: TRBD1; cdr3_length: 14; j_call: TRBJ1-1; cdr3_aa: CASSWDRWNTEAFF; cdr3_nt: TGTGCCAGCAGTTGGGACAGGTGGAACACTGAAGCTTTCTTT
v_call: TRBV28; clone_size: many; d_call: -; cdr3_length: 16; j_call: TRBJ1-5; cdr3_aa: CASTGGWAGRNQPQHF; cdr3_nt: TGTGCCAGCACGGGGGGCTGGGCAGGTCGGAATCAGCCCCAGCATTTT
v_call: TRBV29-1; clone_size: -; d_call: -; cdr3_length: 12; j_call: TRBJ2-7; cdr3_aa: CSVKRGSYEQYF; cdr3_nt: TGCAGCGTGAAACGTGGCTCCTACGAGCAGTACTTC
v_call: TRBV7-2; clone_size: few; d_call: TRBD1; cdr3_length: 14; j_call: TRBJ1-1; cdr3_aa: CASSFYRGNTEAFF; cdr3_nt: TGTGCCAGCAGCTTTTACAGGGGGAACACTGAAGCTTTCTTT
v_call: TRBV29-1; clone_size: many; d_call: -; cdr3_length: 11; j_call: TRBJ1-1; cdr3_aa: CSGEVNTEAFF; cdr3_nt: TGCAGCGGGGAAGTGAACACTGAAGCTTTCTTT
v_call: TRBV27; clone_size: -; d_call: TRBD1; cdr3_length: 14; j_call: TRBJ2-7; cdr3_aa: CASTRDSNSYEQYF; cdr3_nt: TGTGCCAGCACCCGGGACAGCAACTCCTACGAGCAGTACTTC
v_call: TRBV6-2/TRBV6-3; clone_size: many; d_call: -; cdr3_length: 16; j_call: TRBJ2-7; cdr3_aa: CASSLPRGFTSYEQYF; cdr3_nt: TGTGCCAGCAGTTTACCTAGGGGCTTTACCTCCTACGAGCAGTACTTC
v_call: TRBV24-1; clone_size: many; d_call: -; cdr3_length: 13; j_call: TRBJ1-1; cdr3_aa: CATSDWDRVGAFF; cdr3_nt: TGTGCCACCAGTGATTGGGATAGGGTAGGGGCTTTCTTT
v_call: TRBV28; clone_size: -; d_call: -; cdr3_length: 12; j_call: TRBJ2-5; cdr3_aa: CASRTYQETQYF; cdr3_nt: TGTGCCAGCAGGACATACCAAGAGACCCAGTACTTC
v_call: TRBV12-3/TRBV12-4; clone_size: many; d_call: -; cdr3_length: 14; j_call: TRBJ2-2; cdr3_aa: CASSLTSVTGELFF; cdr3_nt: TGTGCCAGCAGTTTAACCTCGGTCACCGGGGAGCTGTTTTTT
v_call: TRBV7-9; clone_size: once; d_call: -; cdr3_length: 13; j_call: TRBJ1-5; cdr3_aa: CASSLTDFQPQHF; cdr3_nt: TGTGCCAGCAGCTTGACAGATTTCCAGCCCCAGCATTTT
v_call: TRBV12-3/TRBV12-4; clone_size: many; d_call: -; cdr3_length: 14; j_call: TRBJ2-5; cdr3_aa: CASSGGTVQETQYF; cdr3_nt: TGTGCCAGCAGTGGGGGGACAGTACAAGAGACCCAGTACTTC
v_call: TRBV12-3/TRBV12-4; clone_size: -; d_call: TRBD1; cdr3_length: 14; j_call: TRBJ2-5; cdr3_aa: CASTLQGDWETQYF; cdr3_nt: TGTGCCAGCACCTTACAGGGGGACTGGGAGACCCAGTACTTC
v_call: TRBV4-1; clone_size: many; d_call: -; cdr3_length: 14; j_call: TRBJ1-2; cdr3_aa: CANSQDRGYYGYTF; cdr3_nt: TGCGCCAACAGCCAAGATCGGGGATACTATGGCTACACCTTC
v_call: TRBV6-1; clone_size: -; d_call: TRBD2; cdr3_length: 14; j_call: TRBJ2-7; cdr3_aa: CASSEGPSGRARHF; cdr3_nt: TGTGCCAGCAGTGAAGGACCTAGCGGGAGGGCGAGGCACTTC
v_call: TRBV27; clone_size: many; d_call: -; cdr3_length: 15; j_call: TRBJ2-5; cdr3_aa: CASSISGYTRETQYF; cdr3_nt: TGTGCCAGCAGTATTTCAGGATACACCCGGGAGACCCAGTACTTC
v_call: TRBV7-9; clone_size: many; d_call: -; cdr3_length: 14; j_call: TRBJ1-2; cdr3_aa: CASSFSRTVYGYTF; cdr3_nt: TGTGCCAGCAGCTTCTCAAGAACTGTCTATGGCTACACCTTC
v_call: TRBV6-6; clone_size: many; d_call: -; cdr3_length: 14; j_call: TRBJ1-5; cdr3_aa: CASSYRDSNQPQHF; cdr3_nt: TGTGCCAGCAGTTACAGGGATAGCAATCAGCCCCAGCATTTT
v_call: TRBV12-3/TRBV12-4; clone_size: many; d_call: TRBD1; cdr3_length: 11; j_call: TRBJ2-7; cdr3_aa: CASSNGGTGFF; cdr3_nt: TGTGCCAGCAGCAACGGTGGGACAGGATTCTTC
v_call: TRBV11-1; clone_size: -; d_call: TRBD1; cdr3_length: 14; j_call: TRBJ2-7; cdr3_aa: CASSPRDRAFEQYF; cdr3_nt: TGTGCCAGCAGCCCACGGGACAGGGCTTTCGAGCAGTACTTC
v_call: TRBV6-1; clone_size: -; d_call: TRBD1; cdr3_length: 12; j_call: TRBJ2-7; cdr3_aa: CASITGGGEQYF; cdr3_nt: TGTGCCAGCATAACAGGGGGCGGTGAGCAGTACTTC
v_call: TRBV29-1; clone_size: many; d_call: -; cdr3_length: 11; j_call: TRBJ2-7; cdr3_aa: CSVELGPEQYF; cdr3_nt: TGCAGCGTTGAGCTAGGGCCCGAGCAGTACTTC